This T cell receptor beta chain is drawn from a study of radiation and T cells in renal cell carcinoma. Study-level findings and limits: In blood, top tumor clones expanded by 2 weeks, shrinking by 4.

Trimming stripped 1 base from V and 2 bases from J, with 9 bases between. Germline V gene data show CDR1 as LGHNA and CDR2 as YNFKEQ. The CDR3 spans 14 residues. Assay: immunoSEQ multiplex PCR; the TCRdb copy retains only in-frame clones and omits some. The sample consists of about 150,000 clones, roughly 87% of them appearing once. Concerning this clone: The target antigen is unknown.

Time point denoted: blood 2 weeks post-SBRT. The treatment here: 15 Gy SBRT to primary tumor, nephrectomy 4 weeks later. Blood was sampled at baseline, 2 weeks and 4 weeks after SBRT. Sequences were derived from blood, sampled from a patient whose treatment included radiotherapy and nephrectomy. The origin of this receptor is a woman between 50 and 59 years old with renal cell carcinoma. The chain couples TRBV4-2 to TRBJ2-7; D not certain. DNA for the CDR3: TGTGCCAGCAGCCAAGTTCAGGCGACCTACGAGCAGTACTTC. Translated: CASSQVQATYEQYF.